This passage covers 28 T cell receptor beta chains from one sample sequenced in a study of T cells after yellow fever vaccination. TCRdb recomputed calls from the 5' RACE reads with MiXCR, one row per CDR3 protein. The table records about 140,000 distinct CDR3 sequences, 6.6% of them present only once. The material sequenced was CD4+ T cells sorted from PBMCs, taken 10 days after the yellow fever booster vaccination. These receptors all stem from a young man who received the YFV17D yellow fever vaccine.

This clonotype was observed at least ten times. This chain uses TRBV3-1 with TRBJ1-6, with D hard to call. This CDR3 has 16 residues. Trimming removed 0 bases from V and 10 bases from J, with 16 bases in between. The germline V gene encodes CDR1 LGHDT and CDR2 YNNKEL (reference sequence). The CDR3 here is CASSQDPEGRRSPLHF. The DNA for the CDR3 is TGTGCCAGCAGCCAAGATCCAGAGGGCCGAAGATCACCCCTCCACTTT.

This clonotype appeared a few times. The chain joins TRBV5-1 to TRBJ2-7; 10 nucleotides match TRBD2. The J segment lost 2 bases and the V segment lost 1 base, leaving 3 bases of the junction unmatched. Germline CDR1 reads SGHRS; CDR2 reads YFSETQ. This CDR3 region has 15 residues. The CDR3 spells CASSLSGGGAYEQYF. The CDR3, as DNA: TGCGCCAGCAGCTTGAGCGGGGGGGGGGCCTACGAGCAGTACTTC.

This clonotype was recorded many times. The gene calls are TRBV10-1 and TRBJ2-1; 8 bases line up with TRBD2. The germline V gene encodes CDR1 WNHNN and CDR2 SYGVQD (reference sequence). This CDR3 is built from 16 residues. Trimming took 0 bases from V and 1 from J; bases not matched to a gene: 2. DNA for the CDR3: TGCGCCAGCAGTGAGTCCTTAGCGGGGTCCTACAATGAGCAGTTCTTC. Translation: CASSESLAGSYNEQFF.

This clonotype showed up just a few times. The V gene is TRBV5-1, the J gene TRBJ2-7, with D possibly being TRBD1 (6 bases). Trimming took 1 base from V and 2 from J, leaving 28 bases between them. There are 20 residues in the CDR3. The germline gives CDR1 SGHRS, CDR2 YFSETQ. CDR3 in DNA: TGCGCCAGCAGCTTGTCCCTGCGGGCCGACTTTGGCAAGGGGGCCTACGAGCAGTACTTC. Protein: CASSLSLRADFGKGAYEQYF.

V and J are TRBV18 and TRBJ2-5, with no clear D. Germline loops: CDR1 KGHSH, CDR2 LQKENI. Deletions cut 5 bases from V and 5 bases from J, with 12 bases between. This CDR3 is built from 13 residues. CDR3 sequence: CASSTALEETQYF. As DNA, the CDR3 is TGTGCCAGCTCAACAGCCTTGGAGGAGACCCAGTACTTC.

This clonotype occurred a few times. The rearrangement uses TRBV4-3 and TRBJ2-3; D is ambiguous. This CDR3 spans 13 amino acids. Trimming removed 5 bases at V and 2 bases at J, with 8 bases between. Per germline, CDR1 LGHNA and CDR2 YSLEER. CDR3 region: CASSATPTDTQYF. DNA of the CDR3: TGCGCCAGCAGCGCAACACCCACAGATACGCAGTATTTT.

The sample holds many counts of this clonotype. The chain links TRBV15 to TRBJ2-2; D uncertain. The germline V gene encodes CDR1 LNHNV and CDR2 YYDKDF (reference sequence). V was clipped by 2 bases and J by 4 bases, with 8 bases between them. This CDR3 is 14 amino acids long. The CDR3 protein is CATSRPFGTGELFF. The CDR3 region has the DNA TGTGCCACCAGCAGACCTTTTGGCACCGGGGAGCTGTTTTTT.

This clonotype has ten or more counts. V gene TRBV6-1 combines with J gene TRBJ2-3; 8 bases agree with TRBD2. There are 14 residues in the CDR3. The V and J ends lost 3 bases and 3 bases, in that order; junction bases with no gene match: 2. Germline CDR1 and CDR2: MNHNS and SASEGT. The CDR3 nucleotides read TGTGCCAGCAGTGATAGCGGGATGACAGATACGCAGTATTTT. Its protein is CASSDSGMTDTQYF.

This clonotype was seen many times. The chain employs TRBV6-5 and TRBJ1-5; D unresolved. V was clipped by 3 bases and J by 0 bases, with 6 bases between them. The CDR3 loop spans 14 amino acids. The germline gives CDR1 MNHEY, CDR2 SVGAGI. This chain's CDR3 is CASSYVNSNQPQHF. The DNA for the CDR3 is TGTGCCAGCAGTTATGTGAATAGCAATCAGCCCCAGCATTTT.

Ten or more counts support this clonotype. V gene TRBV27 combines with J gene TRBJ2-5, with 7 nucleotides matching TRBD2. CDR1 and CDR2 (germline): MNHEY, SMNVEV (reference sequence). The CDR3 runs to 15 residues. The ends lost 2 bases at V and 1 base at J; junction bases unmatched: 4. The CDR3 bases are TGTGCCAGCAGTTTAAGCGGGACTACCCAAGAGACCCAGTACTTC. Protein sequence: CASSLSGTTQETQYF.

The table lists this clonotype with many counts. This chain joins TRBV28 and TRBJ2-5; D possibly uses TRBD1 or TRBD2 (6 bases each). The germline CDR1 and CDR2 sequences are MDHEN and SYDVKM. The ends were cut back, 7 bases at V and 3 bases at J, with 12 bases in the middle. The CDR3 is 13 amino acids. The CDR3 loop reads CASTPGAEETQYF. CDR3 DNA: TGTGCCAGCACTCCGGGGGCAGAAGAGACCCAGTACTTC.

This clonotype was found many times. CDR3 protein: CASSQVASGNTIYF. The CDR3 nucleotides read TGTGCCAGCAGCCAAGTGGCTTCTGGAAACACCATATATTTT. The chain couples TRBV7-9 to TRBJ1-3, with D hard to call. The CDR3 consists of 14 residues. Trimming removed 5 bases at V and 1 base at J, with 9 bases between. In germline, CDR1 is SEHNR, CDR2 FQNEAQ (reference sequence).

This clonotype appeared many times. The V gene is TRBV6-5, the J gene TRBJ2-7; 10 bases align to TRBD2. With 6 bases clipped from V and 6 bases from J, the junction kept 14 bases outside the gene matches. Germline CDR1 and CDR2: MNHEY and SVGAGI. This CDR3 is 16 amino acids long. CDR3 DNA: TGTGCCAGCAGACTTCAAGCCGGGACTAGCGCTTTCGAGCAGTACTTC. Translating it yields CASRLQAGTSAFEQYF.

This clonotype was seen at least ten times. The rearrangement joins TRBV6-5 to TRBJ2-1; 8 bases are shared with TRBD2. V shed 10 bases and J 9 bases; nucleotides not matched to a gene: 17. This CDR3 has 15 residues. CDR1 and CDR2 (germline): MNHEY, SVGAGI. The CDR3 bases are TGTGCCAACCACCCTAGCGGGCCGATGGGGGGTGAGCAGTTCTTC. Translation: CANHPSGPMGGEQFF.

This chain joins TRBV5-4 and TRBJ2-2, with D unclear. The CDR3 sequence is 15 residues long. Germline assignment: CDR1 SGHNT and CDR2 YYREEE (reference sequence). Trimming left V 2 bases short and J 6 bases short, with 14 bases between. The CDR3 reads CASSLANDRPGELFF. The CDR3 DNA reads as TGTGCCAGCAGCTTAGCTAACGATCGCCCCGGGGAGCTGTTTTTT.

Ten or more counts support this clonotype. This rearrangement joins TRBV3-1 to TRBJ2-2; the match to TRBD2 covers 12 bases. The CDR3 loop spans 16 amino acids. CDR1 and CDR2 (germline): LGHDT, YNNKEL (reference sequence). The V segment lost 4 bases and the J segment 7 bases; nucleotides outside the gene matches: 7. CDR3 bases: TGTGCCAGCAGCCCCTCTCCTAGCGGGAGGGGCGGGGAGCTGTTTTTT. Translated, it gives CASSPSPSGRGGELFF.

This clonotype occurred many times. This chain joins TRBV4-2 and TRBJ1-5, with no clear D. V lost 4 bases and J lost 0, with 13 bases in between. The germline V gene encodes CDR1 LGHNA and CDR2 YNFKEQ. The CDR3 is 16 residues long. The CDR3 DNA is TGTGCCAGCAGCCCGCTAAAAGGGAATAGCAATCAGCCCCAGCATTTT. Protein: CASSPLKGNSNQPQHF.

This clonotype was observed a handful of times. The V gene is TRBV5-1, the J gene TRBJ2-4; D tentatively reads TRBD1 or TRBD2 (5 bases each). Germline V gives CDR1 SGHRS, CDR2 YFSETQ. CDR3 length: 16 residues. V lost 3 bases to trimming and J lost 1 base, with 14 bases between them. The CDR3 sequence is CASSWDGTSAKNIQYF. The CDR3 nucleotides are TGCGCCAGCAGCTGGGACGGAACTTCTGCCAAAAACATTCAGTACTTC.

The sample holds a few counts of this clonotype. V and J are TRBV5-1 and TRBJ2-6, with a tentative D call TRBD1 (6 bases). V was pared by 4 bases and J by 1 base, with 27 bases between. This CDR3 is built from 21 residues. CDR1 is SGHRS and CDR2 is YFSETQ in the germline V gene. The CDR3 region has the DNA TGCGCCAGCAGCATGTGGTATGTGGGGGCCTCTTCGTTATCTGGGGCCAACGTCCTGACTTTC. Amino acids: CASSMWYVGASSLSGANVLTF.

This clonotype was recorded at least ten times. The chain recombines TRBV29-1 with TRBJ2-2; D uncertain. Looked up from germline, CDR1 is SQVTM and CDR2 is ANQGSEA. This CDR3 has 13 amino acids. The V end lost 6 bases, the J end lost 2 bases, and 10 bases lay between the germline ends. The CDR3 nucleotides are TGCAGCGTCGCTAGGCCTAACACCGGGGAGCTGTTTTTT. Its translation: CSVARPNTGELFF.

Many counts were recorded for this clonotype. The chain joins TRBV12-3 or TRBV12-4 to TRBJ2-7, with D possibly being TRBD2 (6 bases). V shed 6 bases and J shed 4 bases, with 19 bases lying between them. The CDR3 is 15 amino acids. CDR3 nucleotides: TGTGCCAGCAGCCCCGGGCGGGAAGCTGATTACGAGCAGTACTTC. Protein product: CASSPGREADYEQYF.

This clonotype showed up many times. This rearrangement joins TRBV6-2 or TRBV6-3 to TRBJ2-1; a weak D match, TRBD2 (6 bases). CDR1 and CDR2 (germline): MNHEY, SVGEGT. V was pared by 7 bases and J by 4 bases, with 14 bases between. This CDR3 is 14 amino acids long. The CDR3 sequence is CASTPGGAYNEQFF. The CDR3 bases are TGTGCCAGCACTCCTGGCGGGGCATACAATGAGCAGTTCTTC.

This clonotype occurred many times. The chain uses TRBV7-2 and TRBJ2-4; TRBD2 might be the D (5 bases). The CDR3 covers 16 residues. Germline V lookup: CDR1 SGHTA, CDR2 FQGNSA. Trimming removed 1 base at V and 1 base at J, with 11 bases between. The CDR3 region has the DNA TGTGCCAGCAGCTTAGTTTCTAGCAGGGCCAAAAACATTCAGTACTTC. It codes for CASSLVSSRAKNIQYF.

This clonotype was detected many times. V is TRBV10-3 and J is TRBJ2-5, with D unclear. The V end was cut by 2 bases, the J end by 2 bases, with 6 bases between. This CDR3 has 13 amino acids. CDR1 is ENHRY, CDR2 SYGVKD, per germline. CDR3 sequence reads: CAISEMGQETQYF. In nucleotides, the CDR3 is TGTGCCATCAGTGAGATGGGGCAAGAGACCCAGTACTTC.

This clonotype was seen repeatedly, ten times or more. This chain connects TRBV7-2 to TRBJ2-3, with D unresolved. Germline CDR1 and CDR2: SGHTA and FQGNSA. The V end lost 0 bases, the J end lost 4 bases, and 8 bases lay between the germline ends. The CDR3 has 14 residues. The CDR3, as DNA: TGTGCCAGCAGCTTAGCGTTAGGGCCAGATACGCAGTATTTT. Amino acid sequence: CASSLALGPDTQYF.

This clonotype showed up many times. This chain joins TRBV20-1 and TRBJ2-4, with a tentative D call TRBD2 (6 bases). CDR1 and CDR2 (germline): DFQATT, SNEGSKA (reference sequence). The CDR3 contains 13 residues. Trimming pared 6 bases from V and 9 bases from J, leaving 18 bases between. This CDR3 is CSATGTFSPIQYF. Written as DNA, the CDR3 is TGCAGTGCCACCGGGACTTTTAGTCCCATTCAGTACTTC.

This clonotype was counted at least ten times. CDR3 nucleotides: TGTGCCAGCAGCCCCTCTGGGAGCGGGAGCGAGAATGAGCAGTTCTTC. Translation gives CASSPSGSGSENEQFF. The chain links TRBV7-9 to TRBJ2-1, with 8 bases fitting TRBD2. The CDR3 is made up of 16 amino acids. The J segment lost 7 bases and the V segment lost 5 bases, leaving 13 bases of the junction unmatched. The germline V gene encodes CDR1 SEHNR and CDR2 FQNEAQ (reference sequence).

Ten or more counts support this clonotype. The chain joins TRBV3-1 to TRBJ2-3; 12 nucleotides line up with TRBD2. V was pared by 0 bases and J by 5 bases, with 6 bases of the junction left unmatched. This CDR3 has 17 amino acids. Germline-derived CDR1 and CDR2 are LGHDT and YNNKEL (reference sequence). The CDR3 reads CASSQDWLAGGGDTQYF. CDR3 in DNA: TGTGCCAGCAGCCAAGATTGGCTAGCGGGAGGGGGAGATACGCAGTATTTT.